The clone carrying this TCR beta chain came up many times. Its antigen is not known. Germline values: CDR1 LGHNA, CDR2 YNFKEQ. V was pared by 3 bases and J by 8 bases, with 11 bases of the junction left unmatched. This CDR3 region has 16 residues. Time point here: sample taken at primary tumor resection. The donor population consisted of about 75 patients with untreated, early-stage non-small cell lung cancer. Whole RNA, isolated from tumor, nontumor lung or frozen PBMC, was sequenced without prior sorting. This sample is drawn from a study of spatial heterogeneity in lung cancer. Every cDNA TCR molecule received its own unique molecular identifier. Each CDR3 protein is one row after TCRdb ran MiXCR on the 5' RACE reads. This table has about 48,000 distinct CDR3 sequences, under 6% appearing once. Points from the study as a whole: Blood contained ubiquitous expanded tumor TCRs more at resection than at follow-up.

Sequenced material: PBMCs, taken at surgery. The clonotype originates from a male donor with early-stage non-small cell lung cancer. V and J are TRBV4-2 and TRBJ1-4; TRBD1 matches at 8 bases. The DNA of the CDR3 is TGTGCCAGCAGCCATTCCGGACAGGGAATAGAGGAAAAACTGTTTTTT. It yields the protein CASSHSGQGIEEKLFF.